Listed below are T cell receptor beta chains from one sample, sequenced in a study of T-cell reconstitution after alpha-beta-depleted transplantation in children. TCRdb reanalysed the PCR reads using MiXCR and keeps one entry per CDR3 protein. The sample records under 450,000 distinct CDR3 sequences, about 14% being singletons. The source material was PBMCs, sampled from the stem cell graft. Receptors were obtained from a human donor who donated a stem cell graft to a child with Fanconi anemia. CDR3s leave out the opening cysteine and the closing phenylalanine or tryptophan.

v_gene	j_gene	CDR3aa
TRBV9	TRBJ2-6	ASSLRLFSGANVLT
TRBV19	TRBJ2-2	ASSSGAVGSGELF
TRBV20-1	TRBJ2-3	SARVGDDGTDTQY
TRBV30	TRBJ2-7	AWSEKRQGRKEQY
TRBV12-3/TRBV12-4	TRBJ2-7	ASRKGYEQY
TRBV10-3	TRBJ2-1	AISVESSYNEQF
TRBV5-5	TRBJ1-2	ASSPPYKGGDGYT
TRBV9	TRBJ1-1	ASSVAGRPTEAF
TRBV19	TRBJ2-6	ASKMVPGQISSGANVLT
TRBV7-9	TRBJ2-4	ASSLGGAALDVQY
TRBV9	TRBJ1-1	ASSATGQKNTEAF
TRBV18	TRBJ2-7	ASSPRLDEQY
TRBV12-3/TRBV12-4	TRBJ1-1	ASSLGRRTEAF
TRBV28	TRBJ2-1	ASSGGYNEQF
TRBV27	TRBJ2-1	ASTWFGRGGDEQF
TRBV29-1	TRBJ2-2	SVRSGAVDTGELF
TRBV29-1	TRBJ2-5	SASGTTNQETQY
TRBV4-2	TRBJ2-1	ASSQETRGGGNEQF
TRBV4-2	TRBJ2-1	ASSAGTGDEQF
TRBV5-1	TRBJ2-1	ASSFPDNEQF
TRBV12-3/TRBV12-4	TRBJ2-3	ASSPGTGGDLSTDTQY
TRBV3-1	TRBJ2-7	ASSRFRGWGQSYEQY
TRBV24-1	TRBJ2-2	ATSDFAPPGLDGGELF
TRBV13	TRBJ2-7	ASSSGTGLAEQY
TRBV7-6	TRBJ1-1	ASSEDDLNTEAF
TRBV20-1	TRBJ1-2	SARENRGLSGYT
TRBV13	TRBJ1-2	ASSFRQGASRNGYT
TRBV11-2	TRBJ1-3	ASSSGLISGNTIY
TRBV29-1	TRBJ1-1	SSKTSGTLGTEAF
TRBV20-1	TRBJ1-5	SARRGARGPQH
TRBV20-1	TRBJ1-4	SARGHRGADEKLF
TRBV6-1	TRBJ1-1	ASSEQGFRQTNTEAF
TRBV7-9	TRBJ1-1	ASSLNLMNTEAF